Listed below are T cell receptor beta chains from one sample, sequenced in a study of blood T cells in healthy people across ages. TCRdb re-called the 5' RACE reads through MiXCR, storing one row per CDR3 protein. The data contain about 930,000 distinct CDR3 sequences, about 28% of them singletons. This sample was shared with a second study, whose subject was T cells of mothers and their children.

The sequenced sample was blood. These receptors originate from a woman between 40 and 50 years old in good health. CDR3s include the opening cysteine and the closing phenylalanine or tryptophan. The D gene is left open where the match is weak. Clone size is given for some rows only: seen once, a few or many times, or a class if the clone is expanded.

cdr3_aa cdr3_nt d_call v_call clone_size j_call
CATSWDLNNEQFF TGTGCCACCAGCTGGGACTTAAACAATGAGCAGTTCTTC NA TRBV15 NA TRBJ2-1
CASSLFGRQEAQYF TGTGCCAGCAGTTTATTCGGACGACAAGAGGCCCAGTACTTC NA TRBV28 NA TRBJ2-5
CASSPFGQLVYEQYF TGTGCCAGCAGTCCCTTCGGACAGCTCGTCTACGAGCAGTACTTC NA TRBV27 many TRBJ2-7
CASRQGLAGLQETQYF TGTGCCAGCAGACAGGGACTAGCGGGGCTCCAAGAGACCCAGTACTTC TRBD2 TRBV2 few TRBJ2-5
CASSDRAEQFF TGTGCCAGCAGTGACCGCGCGGAGCAGTTCTTC NA TRBV2 NA TRBJ2-1
CASSLVAGRGPQDPQYF TGTGCCAGCAGCTTGGTGGCGGGCAGGGGCCCCCAAGACCCCCAGTACTTC NA TRBV5-4 NA TRBJ2-5
CASSCGGQAYEQYF TGCGCCAGCAGCTGCGGGGGGCAAGCATACGAGCAGTACTTC TRBD2 TRBV5-1 few TRBJ2-7
CASSLAGAASSYEQYF TGTGCCAGCAGCTTAGCGGGGGCGGCCTCCTCCTACGAGCAGTACTTC NA TRBV7-2 many TRBJ2-7
CASSFRGTGNAEAFF TGTGCCAGCAGCTTCCGCGGGACAGGGAACGCTGAAGCTTTCTTT TRBD1 TRBV7-8 few TRBJ1-1
CASSDPGRAYGYTF TGTGCCAGCAGTGACCCAGGGAGAGCCTATGGCTACACCTTC NA TRBV27 NA TRBJ1-2
CASSLAVRVMNTEAFF TGCGCCAGCAGCTTGGCCGTCAGGGTAATGAACACTGAAGCTTTCTTT NA TRBV5-1 NA TRBJ1-1
CASRSNTEAFF TGTGCCAGCAGATCGAACACTGAAGCTTTCTTT NA TRBV12-3/TRBV12-4 many TRBJ1-1
CSARGPGRLYGYTF TGCAGTGCAAGAGGTCCGGGCAGGCTCTATGGCTACACCTTC NA TRBV20-1 NA TRBJ1-2
CASSQALAGDKTQYF TGCGCCAGCAGCCAAGCACTAGCGGGGGATAAGACCCAGTACTTC TRBD2 TRBV4-1 many TRBJ2-5
CASSPTPSTETFF TGTGCCAGCAGCCCCACCCCGAGCACTGAAACTTTCTTT NA TRBV11-2 NA TRBJ1-1
CSASRLRSSYNEQFF TGCAGTGCTAGTAGGCTCCGGAGCTCCTACAATGAGCAGTTCTTC NA TRBV20-1 few TRBJ2-1
CASNEHVADTQYF TGTGCCAGCAACGAACACGTGGCAGATACGCAGTATTTT NA TRBV6-1 NA TRBJ2-3
CASSYSREGYTF TGTGCCAGCAGTTACTCAAGGGAGGGCTACACCTTC NA TRBV6-6 few TRBJ1-2
CASSLAQSNTEAFF TGTGCCAGCAGTTTGGCACAGTCAAACACTGAAGCTTTCTTT NA TRBV12-3/TRBV12-4 NA TRBJ1-1
CSAPGPGTQYF TGCAGTGCTCCCGGTCCCGGTACGCAGTATTTT NA TRBV20-1 many TRBJ2-3
CASNLALAKNIQYF TGTGCCAGCAACTTAGCCCTAGCCAAAAACATTCAGTACTTC NA TRBV11-2 NA TRBJ2-4
CANSRKVGGYTF TGTGCCAACAGCCGCAAGGTCGGTGGCTACACCTTC NA TRBV3-1 few TRBJ1-2
CASSPDTIQGEQYF TGTGCCAGCTCACCCGATACTATACAGGGCGAGCAGTACTTC NA TRBV18 NA TRBJ2-7
CASSVATTSTDTQYF TGTGCCAGCAGCGTAGCGACGACTAGCACAGATACGCAGTATTTT NA TRBV9 many TRBJ2-3
CSARTGPSNQPQHF TGCAGTGCTAGAACAGGCCCCAGCAATCAGCCCCAGCATTTT NA TRBV20-1 NA TRBJ1-5
CASSESLSRGKINQPQHF TGTGCCAGCAGTGAATCGTTAAGCAGGGGGAAAATCAATCAGCCCCAGCATTTT TRBD1 TRBV27 once TRBJ1-5
CASGPGTEETQYF TGTGCCAGCGGCCCCGGGACGGAAGAGACCCAGTACTTC NA TRBV7-2 few TRBJ2-5
CASSLRGPGYTF TGTGCCAGCAGTTTGAGGGGGCCCGGCTACACCTTC TRBD1 TRBV12-3/TRBV12-4 NA TRBJ1-2
CSARPGQTIYGYTF TGCAGTGCTAGGCCGGGACAGACAATATATGGCTACACCTTC TRBD1 TRBV20-1 NA TRBJ1-2
CASIPEGAGGYEQYF TGTGCCAGCATCCCAGAAGGGGCCGGTGGCTACGAGCAGTACTTC NA TRBV7-9 few TRBJ2-7
CASSAVPGQYTEAFF TGCGCCAGCAGCGCAGTCCCGGGACAGTACACTGAAGCTTTCTTT TRBD1 TRBV4-1 NA TRBJ1-1
CASSYEPRWGYTF TGTGCCAGCAGTTACGAACCTAGGTGGGGCTACACCTTC NA TRBV6-6 few TRBJ1-2
CASTKRGLNYGYTF TGTGCCAGCACAAAGAGGGGCCTAAACTATGGCTACACCTTC NA TRBV3-1 NA TRBJ1-2
CASSYSTDGAEAFF TGTGCCAGCAGTTACTCGACGGATGGGGCTGAAGCTTTCTTT NA TRBV6-6 many TRBJ1-1